A single sample is the source of the 13 T cell receptor beta chains below, sequenced in a study of cytomegalovirus exposure and HLA in healthy donors. Researchers ran the PCR with 60 Vbeta and 13 Jbeta primers. Clones were read by immunoSEQ multiplex PCR, and TCRdb kept only the in-frame ones, dropping some. The sample comprises under 150,000 clones, around four fifths of which are singletons, and less than 1.5% rests with the top ten. The source material was PBMCs. All receptors come from a male donor in good health and CMV-seropositive.

The genes are TRBV7-2 and TRBJ2-1, with D perhaps TRBD2 (5 bases). Trimming stripped 3 bases from V and 10 bases from J, with 10 bases between. The CDR3 has 12 amino acids. CDR1 is SGHTA and CDR2 is FQGNSA in the germline V gene. Here the CDR3 DNA reads TGTGCCAGCAGCTTTAGGAGGCACGAGCAGTTCTTC. This translates into CASSFRRHEQFF.

This chain joins TRBV25-1 and TRBJ2-1, with 10 bases matching TRBD2. The germline gives CDR1 MGHDK, CDR2 SYGVNS. This CDR3 is 14 amino acids long. V was clipped by 5 bases and J by 9 bases; unmatched bases: 7. The CDR3 DNA reads TGTGCCAGCAGTTCTAGCGGGGGTCAGGGTGAGCAGTTCTTC. Protein product: CASSSSGGQGEQFF.

The chain carries TRBV2 and TRBJ1-4; TRBD1 agrees at 9 bases. The V gene end was trimmed by 7 bases and the J gene end by 7 bases; junction bases not matched to a gene: 4. The length of the CDR3 is 13 residues. Germline CDR1 is SNHLY and CDR2 is FYNNEI. The CDR3 is CASMGTGSEKLFF. In nucleotides, the CDR3 is TGTGCCAGCATGGGGACAGGGAGTGAAAAACTGTTTTTT. The full variable domain, with the rest looked up from reference TRBV2 and TRBJ1-4, is EPEVTQTPSHQVTQMGQEVILRCVPISNHLYFYWYRQILGQKVEFLVSFYNNEISEKSEIFDDQFSVERPDGSNFTLKIRSTKLEDSAMYFCASMGTGSEKLFFGSGTQLSVL.

This clone turned up a few times. The chain combines TRBV4-1 with TRBJ1-1, with 7 bases identical to TRBD1. The V segment lost 1 base and the J segment 9 bases; nucleotides outside the gene matches: 14. The CDR3 consists of 16 residues. Germline V lookup: CDR1 MGHRA, CDR2 YSYEKL. This chain's CDR3 is CASSQASGTAAHKAFF. In DNA, the CDR3 is TGCGCCAGCAGCCAAGCCTCCGGGACAGCCGCCCATAAAGCTTTCTTT.

The J gene is TRBJ2-7, the V gene TRBV25-1, with D possibly being TRBD1 (6 bases). The CDR3 is made up of 14 amino acids. V was cut by 10 bases and J by 5 bases, with 21 bases left in between. Germline CDR1 MGHDK, CDR2 SYGVNS. CDR3 region: CATGPTNREHEQYF. CDR3 bases: TGTGCCACCGGCCCCACTAACAGGGAACACGAGCAGTACTTC.

Points on this clone: This sample includes further DNA sequences coding for the same CDR3. V usage is TRBV5-1 and J usage is TRBJ2-1; tentative D call: TRBD2 (6 bases). Between the trimmed V and J ends, which lost 3 bases and 3 bases, there was a span of 10 bases. CDR1 and CDR2 from the germline V gene are SGHRS and YFSETQ. CDR3 size: 14 residues. In DNA, the CDR3 is TGCGCCAGCAGCTCGGGGACTCTCTACAATGAGCAGTTCTTC. Protein product: CASSSGTLYNEQFF.

The chain has TRBV19 and TRBJ2-7; D not certain. Trimming shortened V by 3 bases and J by 0 bases, and 9 bases separated the two germline ends. The CDR3 spans 14 residues. CDR1 is LNHDA and CDR2 is SQIVND in the germline V gene (reference sequence). CDR3 protein: CASSISDTSYEQYF. The CDR3 coding sequence is TGTGCCAGTAGTATTAGTGACACCTCCTACGAGCAGTACTTC.

The chain carries TRBV28 and TRBJ2-7; no clear D gene. Germline V gives CDR1 MDHEN, CDR2 SYDVKM. CDR3 length: 11 amino acids. Trimming stripped 9 bases from V and 2 bases from J, with 8 bases between. CDR3 nucleotides: TGTGCCAGTGGCTCCCCCTACGAGCAGTACTTC. This codes for CASGSPYEQYF.

This clone was recorded once. The chain has TRBV19 and TRBJ2-2; D may be TRBD1 (6 bases). Germline CDR1 reads LNHDA; CDR2 reads SQIVND (reference sequence). This CDR3 has 15 amino acids. V lost 6 bases to trimming and J lost 7 bases, with 18 bases between them. The CDR3 DNA sequence: TGTGCCAGTAGAGCCTCGTCCAGGGGTTTCGGGGAGCTGTTTTTT. Its translation: CASRASSRGFGELFF. The variable domain in full, with the rest retrieved from reference TRBV19 and TRBJ2-2, is DGGITQSPKYLFRKEGQNVTLSCEQNLNHDAMYWYRQDPGQGLRLIYYSQIVNDFQKGDIAEGYSVSREKKESFPLTVTSAQKNPTAFYLCASRASSRGFGELFFGEGSRLTVL.

The rearrangement uses TRBV11-3 and TRBJ2-7, with D tentatively TRBD1 (5 bases). The CDR3 runs to 12 residues. Germline V CDR1 and CDR2: SGHNT, YENEEA. Trimming removed 2 bases at V and 6 bases at J, with 8 bases between. CDR3 amino acids: CASSLTGSEQYF. CDR3 DNA: TGTGCCAGCAGCTTAACAGGCTCCGAGCAGTACTTC.

This chain connects TRBV18 to TRBJ2-1; the D gene is possibly TRBD1 (6 bases). Germline V lookup: CDR1 KGHSH, CDR2 LQKENI. The ends were cut back, 5 bases at V and 4 bases at J, with 12 bases in the middle. This CDR3 has 14 amino acids. The CDR3 nucleotides read TGTGCCAGCTCAACCCGGGACACTTACAATGAGCAGTTCTTC. Its translation: CASSTRDTYNEQFF.

This rearrangement joins TRBV13 to TRBJ2-7; a weak D match, TRBD2 (6 bases). CDR3 size: 15 residues. Germline lookup yields CDR1 PRHDT and CDR2 FYEKMQ (reference sequence). Trimming pared 3 bases from V and 3 bases from J, leaving 15 bases between. The CDR3 DNA reads as TGTGCCAGCAGCTTTCCCGGGACTGGGGACTACGAGCAGTACTTC. This gives the protein CASSFPGTGDYEQYF.

This clone was seen a few times. The rearrangement links TRBV23-1 to TRBJ2-5; 7 nucleotides agree with TRBD1. Judging by the DNA end, TRBJ2-7 fits better; the J call may be wrong. TRBV23-1 is marked as an open reading frame, function uncertain. The CDR3 contains 16 residues. The CDR3: CASSQSQGQQSYEQYF. CDR3 DNA: TGCGCCAGCAGTCAATCGCAGGGACAGCAATCCTACGAGCAGTACTTC.